This TCR beta chain comes out of a study of T cell clonotyping in hematopoietic cell transplantation (dated by TCRdb to the early 2020s). For context, the study as a whole: A total of roughly 130 blood samples were collected in the study from a few dozen consecutive transplant recipients and their related donors. Patient recruitment ran from 2015 to January 2017, and follow-up continued until late 2020 or death. Beyond this particular receptor, the publication reports: After transplant, TCR diversity in recipients dropped, and pathologically expanded clonotypes increased progressively from day 30 to day 180. Recipient repertoires showed only a small fraction of overlap with donor repertoires, and over 95% appeared de novo at the given depth. The sample size was limited, and because cells were not sorted, the contributions of CD4 and CD8 repertoires could not be separated. Inverse Simpson Index values from donors and from recipients before transplant predicted broader TCR repertoire diversity after transplant.

The CDR3 contains 15 residues, cysteine and phenylalanine counted. Only the CDR3 region is kept as DNA, spanning 45 bases read in frame from base 1. The V end gives up 5 bases and the J end 0 bases, leaving 2 bases in the junction not matched to a gene. Per the germline V gene (reference sequence), LNHDA is the CDR1 and SQIVND is the CDR2. The immunoSEQ assay, a bias-controlled multiplex PCR using V- and J-specific primers, was used to amplify TCR beta CDR3 regions from genomic DNA. A second PCR step added a proprietary barcode and Illumina adapter sequences to the CDR3 amplicons. CDR3 libraries were sequenced on an Illumina MiSeq instrument. The study's processing was this. Export and quality control were performed with immunoSEQ Analyzer 3.0, and downstream analyses were performed with R Bioconductor and Immunarch. Only productive rearrangements within the normalized downsampled data set were used in the calculation of repertoire metrics. In the normalized cohort, clonotypes with more than 5 templates were defined as pathologically expanded. The Inverse Simpson Index served as the measure of repertoire diversity. The non-normalized data set was used for CMV-specificity analyses so that all clonotypes could be captured. Not all clones reach the TCRdb copy of this immuneACCESS table, which keeps in-frame sequences only. Checked studies attribute under half of the gap to unresolved V genes and leave the rest unexplained. The V and J calls and the clone size are those of that table, but D and trimming were determined from the DNA. This sample lists over 10,000 clones; about half were detected once. The top ten clones comprise 9.5% to 12% of the sample.

This clone has just a few counts. The antigen it binds to is not known. Base qualities were left out, and no much larger clone turns up one base away. Blood samples for TCR beta sequencing were given by related transplant donors. Nuclei Lysis Solution was used to extract genomic DNA from fresh or cryopreserved unfractionated peripheral blood mononuclear cells. Here the chain combines TRBV19 and TRBJ2-1, and 9 bases in between align with TRBD1. This receptor was identified in a man between 45 and 60 years old in good health. Some clones in this sample may be carry-over from other donors' samples. The sample taken for sequencing was peripheral blood mononuclear cells. The CDR3 is CASSSDRGSYNEQFF. Read as DNA, the sequence is TGTGCCAGTAGTTCGGACAGGGGCTCCTACAATGAGCAGTTCTTC.